The rows below give T cell receptor beta chains drawn from one sample of a study of T cell responses to AZD1222 COVID-19 vaccine. The method was immunoSEQ multiplex PCR; TCRdb's version includes in-frame clones alone and lacks a portion of them. The sample has about 99,000 clones, approximately 90% seen once; the top ten hold less than 3.5%. Material: peripheral blood, obtained on day 0 of AZD1222 vaccination. The receptors were gathered from an adult in good health. Each CDR3 is given with its conserved first and last residue. Fields, in order: J gene, V gene, CDR3 protein.

J: TRBJ2-7
V: TRBV20-1
CDR3: CSARGKYEQYF

J: TRBJ2-3
V: TRBV27
CDR3: CASILDGHQRDTQYF

J: TRBJ1-1
V: TRBV30
CDR3: CAWAQVGRRAFF

J: TRBJ2-5
V: TRBV7-2
CDR3: CASSLAGGWETQYF

J: TRBJ2-5
V: TRBV6-5
CDR3: CASSYSGSIQETQYF

J: TRBJ1-2
V: TRBV4-1
CDR3: CASSQYNGYTF

J: TRBJ2-2
V: TRBV9
CDR3: CASSPLLAGGTGELFF

J: TRBJ2-3
V: TRBV19
CDR3: CASSIRLAGITDTQYF

J: TRBJ2-1
V: TRBV5-4
CDR3: CASSPPRGPTPLNEQFF

J: TRBJ2-5
V: TRBV9
CDR3: CASSVGGGLQETQYF

J: TRBJ2-1
V: TRBV7-8
CDR3: CASSLYGKAMSSYNEQFF

J: TRBJ1-1
V: TRBV7-3
CDR3: CASSPTTGSAEAFF